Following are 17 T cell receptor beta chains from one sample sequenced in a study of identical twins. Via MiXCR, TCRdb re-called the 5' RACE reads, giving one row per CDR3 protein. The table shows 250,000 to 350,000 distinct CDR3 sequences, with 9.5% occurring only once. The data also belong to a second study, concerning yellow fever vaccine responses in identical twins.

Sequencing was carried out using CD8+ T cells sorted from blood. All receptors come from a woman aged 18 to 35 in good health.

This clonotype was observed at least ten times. The CDR3 reads CASSYSRSGRGETQYF. Written as DNA, the CDR3 is TGTGCCAGCAGTTACTCGCGAAGCGGGAGGGGCGAGACCCAGTACTTC. V usage is TRBV6-5 and J usage is TRBJ2-5; TRBD2 agrees at 10 bases. Germline CDR1 MNHEY, CDR2 SVGAGI. With 0 bases clipped from V and 5 bases from J, the junction kept 6 bases outside the gene matches. The CDR3 spans 16 residues.

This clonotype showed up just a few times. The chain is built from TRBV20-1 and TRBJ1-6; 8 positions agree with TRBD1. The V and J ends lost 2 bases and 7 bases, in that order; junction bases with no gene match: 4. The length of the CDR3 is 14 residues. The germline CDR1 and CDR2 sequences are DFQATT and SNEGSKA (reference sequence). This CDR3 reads CSARTDRENSPLHF. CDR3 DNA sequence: TGCAGTGCTAGAACGGACAGGGAGAATTCACCCCTCCACTTT.

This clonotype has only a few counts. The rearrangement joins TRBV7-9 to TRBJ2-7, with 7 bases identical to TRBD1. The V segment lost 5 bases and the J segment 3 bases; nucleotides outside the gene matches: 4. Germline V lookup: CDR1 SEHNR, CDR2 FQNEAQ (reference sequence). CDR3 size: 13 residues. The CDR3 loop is CASSHRGYYEQYF. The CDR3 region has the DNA TGTGCCAGCAGCCACAGGGGATACTACGAGCAGTACTTC. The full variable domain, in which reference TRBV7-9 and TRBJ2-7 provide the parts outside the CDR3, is DTGVSQNPRHKITKRGQNVTFRCDPISEHNRLYWYRQTLGQGPEFLTYFQNEAQLEKSRLLSDRFSAERPKGSFSTLEIQRTEQGDSAMYLCASSHRGYYEQYFGPGTRLTVT.

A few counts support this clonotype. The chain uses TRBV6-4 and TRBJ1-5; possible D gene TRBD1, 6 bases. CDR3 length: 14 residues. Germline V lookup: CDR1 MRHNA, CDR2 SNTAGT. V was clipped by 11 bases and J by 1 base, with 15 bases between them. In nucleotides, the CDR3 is TGTGCCGGAGGGAGGGGGTTAAGCAATCAGCCCCAGCATTTT. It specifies CAGGRGLSNQPQHF.

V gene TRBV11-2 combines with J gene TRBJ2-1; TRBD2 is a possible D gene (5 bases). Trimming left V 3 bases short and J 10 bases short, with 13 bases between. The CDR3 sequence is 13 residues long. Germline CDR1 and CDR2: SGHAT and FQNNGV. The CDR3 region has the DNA TGTGCCAGCAGCTTTTCACCGGGGTACGAGCAGTTCTTC. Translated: CASSFSPGYEQFF.

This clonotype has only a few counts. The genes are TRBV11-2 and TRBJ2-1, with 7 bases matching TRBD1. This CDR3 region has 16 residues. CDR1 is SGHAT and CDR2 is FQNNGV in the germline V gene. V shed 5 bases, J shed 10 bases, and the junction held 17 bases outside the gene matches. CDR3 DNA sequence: TGTGCCAGCAGCGGTTACAGGGGAGCCAATAGTGAGGAGCAGTTCTTC. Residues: CASSGYRGANSEEQFF.

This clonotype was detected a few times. The CDR3 sequence is CSVEARTPQGNYGYTF. As DNA, the CDR3 is TGCAGCGTTGAAGCCAGGACTCCGCAGGGGAACTATGGCTACACCTTC. The chain has TRBV29-1 and TRBJ1-2; weak D call: TRBD1 (6 bases). The CDR3 spans 16 residues. V was shortened by 1 base and J by 2 bases, with 17 bases between the two germline ends. The V gene's germline CDR1 is SQVTM and CDR2 ANQGSEA. The variable domain in full, with the rest retrieved from reference TRBV29-1 and TRBJ1-2, is SAVISQKPSRDICQRGTSLTIQCQVDSQVTMMFWYRQQPGQSLTLIATANQGSEATYESGFVIDKFPISRPNLTFSTLTVSNMSPEDSSIYLCSVEARTPQGNYGYTFGSGTRLTVV.

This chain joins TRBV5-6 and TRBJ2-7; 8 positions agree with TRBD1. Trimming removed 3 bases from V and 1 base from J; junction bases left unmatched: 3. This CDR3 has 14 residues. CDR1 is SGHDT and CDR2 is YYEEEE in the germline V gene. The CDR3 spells CASSWTGRSYEQYF. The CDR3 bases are TGTGCCAGCAGCTGGACAGGGAGGTCCTACGAGCAGTACTTC.

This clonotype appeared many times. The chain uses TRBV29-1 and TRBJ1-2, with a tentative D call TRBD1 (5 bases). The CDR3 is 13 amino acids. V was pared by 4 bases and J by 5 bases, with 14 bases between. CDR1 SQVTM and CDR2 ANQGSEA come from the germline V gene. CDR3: CSVVAGSHYGYTF. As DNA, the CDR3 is TGCAGCGTTGTAGCAGGGTCACATTATGGCTACACCTTC.

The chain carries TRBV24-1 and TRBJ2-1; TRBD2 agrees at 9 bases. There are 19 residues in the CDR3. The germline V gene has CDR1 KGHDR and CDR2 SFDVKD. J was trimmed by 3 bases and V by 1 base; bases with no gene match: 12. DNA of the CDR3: TGTGCCACCAGTGATTTCGGCCAGGGGACTAGCTCCCTCTACAATGAGCAGTTCTTC. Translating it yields CATSDFGQGTSSLYNEQFF.

CDR3 region: CASSPGGGPTDTQYF. The CDR3 bases are TGTGCCAGCTCACCTGGGGGCGGTCCCACAGATACGCAGTATTTT. This chain joins TRBV18 and TRBJ2-3; D perhaps matches TRBD1 (6 bases). CDR1 is KGHSH, CDR2 LQKENI, per germline. This CDR3 is built from 15 residues. The V and J ends lost 3 bases and 2 bases respectively, with 12 bases between them. The full variable domain, completed using reference TRBV18 and TRBJ2-3, is NAGVMQNPRHLVRRRGQEARLRCSPMKGHSHVYWYRQLPEEGLKFMVYLQKENIIDESGMPKERFSAEFPKEGPSILRIQQVVRGDSAAYFCASSPGGGPTDTQYFGPGTRLTVL.

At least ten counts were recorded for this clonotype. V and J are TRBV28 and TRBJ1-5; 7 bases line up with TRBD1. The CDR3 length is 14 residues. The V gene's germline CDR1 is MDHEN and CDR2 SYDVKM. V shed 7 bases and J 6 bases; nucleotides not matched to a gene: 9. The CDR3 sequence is CASTRDSPIQPQHF. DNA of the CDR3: TGTGCCAGCACCCGGGACAGTCCGATTCAGCCCCAGCATTTT.

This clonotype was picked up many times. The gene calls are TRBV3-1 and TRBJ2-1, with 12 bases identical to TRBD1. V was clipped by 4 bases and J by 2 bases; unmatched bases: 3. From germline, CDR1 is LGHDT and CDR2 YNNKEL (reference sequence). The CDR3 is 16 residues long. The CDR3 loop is CASSLGTGGTYNEQFF. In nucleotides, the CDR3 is TGTGCCAGCAGCCTTGGGACAGGGGGCACCTACAATGAGCAGTTCTTC.

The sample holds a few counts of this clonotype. CDR3 DNA: TGCGCCAGCAGCCTGAAGGGGGGCCGGTACGAGCAGTACTTC. The encoded protein is CASSLKGGRYEQYF. The genes are TRBV5-1 and TRBJ2-7, with D possibly called TRBD1 or TRBD2 (6 bases each). With 4 bases removed from V and 4 bases from J, the gap between germline ends came to 15 bases. This CDR3 has 14 residues. Germline CDR1 is SGHRS and CDR2 is YFSETQ. Together with reference TRBV5-1 and TRBJ2-7, the CDR3 gives the full variable domain: KAGVTQTPRYLIKTRGQQVTLSCSPISGHRSVSWYQQTPGQGLQFLFEYFSETQRNKGNFPGRFSGRQFSNSRSEMNVSTLELGDSALYLCASSLKGGRYEQYFGPGTRLTVT.

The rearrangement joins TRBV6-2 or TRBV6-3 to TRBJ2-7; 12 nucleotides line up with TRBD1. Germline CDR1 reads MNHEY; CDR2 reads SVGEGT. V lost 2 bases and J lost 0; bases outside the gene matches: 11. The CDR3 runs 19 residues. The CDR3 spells CASSYDRDRGLRSSYEQYF. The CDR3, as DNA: TGTGCCAGCAGTTACGATCGGGACAGGGGGCTGAGGAGCTCCTACGAGCAGTACTTC.

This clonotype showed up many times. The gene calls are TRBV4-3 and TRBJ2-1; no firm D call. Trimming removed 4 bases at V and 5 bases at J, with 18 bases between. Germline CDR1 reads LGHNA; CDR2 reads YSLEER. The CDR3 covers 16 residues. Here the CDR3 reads CASSPRFLGIDNEQFF. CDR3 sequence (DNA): TGCGCCAGCAGCCCCCGGTTTCTCGGAATCGACAATGAGCAGTTCTTC.

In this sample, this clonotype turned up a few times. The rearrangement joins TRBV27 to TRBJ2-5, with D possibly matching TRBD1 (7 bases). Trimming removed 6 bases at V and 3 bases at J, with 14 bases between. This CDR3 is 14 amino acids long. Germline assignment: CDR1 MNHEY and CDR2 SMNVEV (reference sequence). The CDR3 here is CASRLAGQKETQYF. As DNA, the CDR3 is TGTGCCAGCAGACTTGCGGGACAGAAAGAGACCCAGTACTTC.